This T cell receptor (beta chain) appears in the sequencing data of a study of beta chain features in type 1 diabetes. Study in general: The patient and healthy donor groups were comparable for age, gender and cell yields. Study findings and constraints: Patients with Type 1 diabetes showed moderately but significantly shorter TCRB CDR3s in all four CD4+ subsets. The naive, central memory and Treg TCRB repertoires of patients appeared to be more similar to one another than those of healthy donors.

As concerns this clone: Its antigen is unidentified.

Of the isolated RNA, all was reverse transcribed, and so the sequenced material was expressed TCRB transcripts. This table comes from immunoSEQ multiplex PCR, and its TCRdb copy is limited to in-frame clones, with some not included. Among about 280,000 clones, approximately 15% were seen once, and the ten largest hold 0.015% to 0.017%. CDR1 and CDR2 (germline): SGHRS, YFSETQ. This CDR3 is built from 14 residues. Between the trimmed V and J ends, which lost 4 bases and 4 bases, there was a span of 15 bases. The sequencing sample was made of naive CD4+ T cells from blood. The TCR sequence derives from a man between 18 and 35 years old with type 1 diabetes. This rearrangement joins TRBV5-1 to TRBJ2-7, with D perhaps TRBD1 (5 bases). CDR3 DNA: TGCGCCAGCAGCCGGTCACAGGAGAGGTACGAGCAGTACTTC. It translates to CASSRSQERYEQYF.